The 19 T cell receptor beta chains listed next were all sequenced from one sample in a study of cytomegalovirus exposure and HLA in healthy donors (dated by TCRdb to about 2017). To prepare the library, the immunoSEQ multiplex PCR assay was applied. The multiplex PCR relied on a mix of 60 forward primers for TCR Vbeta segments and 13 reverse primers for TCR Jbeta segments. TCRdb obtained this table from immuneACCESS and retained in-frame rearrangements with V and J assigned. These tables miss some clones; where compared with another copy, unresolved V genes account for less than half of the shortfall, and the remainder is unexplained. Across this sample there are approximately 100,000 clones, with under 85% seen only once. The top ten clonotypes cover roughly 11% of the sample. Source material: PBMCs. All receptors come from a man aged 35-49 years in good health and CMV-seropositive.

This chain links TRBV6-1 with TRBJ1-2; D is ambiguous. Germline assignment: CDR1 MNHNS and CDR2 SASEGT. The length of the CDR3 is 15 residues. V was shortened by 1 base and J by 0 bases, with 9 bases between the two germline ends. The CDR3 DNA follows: TGTGCCAGCAGTGAAGGAAAAGCCGCTAACTATGGCTACACCTTC. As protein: CASSEGKAANYGYTF.

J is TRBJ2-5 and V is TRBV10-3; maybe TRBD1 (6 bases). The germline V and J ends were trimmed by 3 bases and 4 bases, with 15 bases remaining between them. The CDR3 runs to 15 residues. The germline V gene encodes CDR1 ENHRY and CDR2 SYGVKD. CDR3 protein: CAISDTSGAGETQYF. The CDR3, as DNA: TGTGCCATCAGTGACACATCAGGGGCAGGAGAGACCCAGTACTTC.

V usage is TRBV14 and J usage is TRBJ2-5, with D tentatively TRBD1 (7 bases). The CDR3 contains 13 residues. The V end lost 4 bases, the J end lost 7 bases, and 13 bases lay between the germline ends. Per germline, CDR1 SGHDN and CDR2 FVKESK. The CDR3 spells CASSRDRLGTQYF. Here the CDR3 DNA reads TGTGCCAGCAGCCGGGACAGACTAGGGACCCAGTACTTC.

The CDR3 sequence is CASSPRGTGASNEQFF. The CDR3 nucleotides are TGTGCCAGCTCACCACGGGGGACAGGGGCCTCCAATGAGCAGTTCTTC. This sequence joins TRBV18 and TRBJ2-1, with 10 bases fitting TRBD1. This CDR3 contains 16 residues. Germline V CDR1 and CDR2: KGHSH, LQKENI. Trimming removed 1 base from V and 6 bases from J; junction bases left unmatched: 6.

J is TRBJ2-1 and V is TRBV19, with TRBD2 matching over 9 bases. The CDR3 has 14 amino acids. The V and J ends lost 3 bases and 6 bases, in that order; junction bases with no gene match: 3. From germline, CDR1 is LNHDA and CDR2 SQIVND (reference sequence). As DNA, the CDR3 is TGTGCCAGTAGTATTCAGCGGGGGGCCAATGAGCAGTTCTTC. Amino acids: CASSIQRGANEQFF.

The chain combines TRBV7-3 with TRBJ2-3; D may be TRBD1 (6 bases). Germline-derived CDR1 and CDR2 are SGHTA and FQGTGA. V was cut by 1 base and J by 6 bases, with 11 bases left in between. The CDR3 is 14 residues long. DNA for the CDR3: TGTGCCAGCAGCTTAAGGGGGCGAGAGGATACGCAGTATTTT. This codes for CASSLRGREDTQYF. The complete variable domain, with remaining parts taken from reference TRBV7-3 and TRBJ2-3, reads GAGVSQTPSNKVTEKGKYVELRCDPISGHTALYWYRQSLGQGPEFLIYFQGTGAADDSGLPNDRFFAVRPEGSVSTLKIQRTERGDSAVYLCASSLRGREDTQYFGPGTRLTVL.

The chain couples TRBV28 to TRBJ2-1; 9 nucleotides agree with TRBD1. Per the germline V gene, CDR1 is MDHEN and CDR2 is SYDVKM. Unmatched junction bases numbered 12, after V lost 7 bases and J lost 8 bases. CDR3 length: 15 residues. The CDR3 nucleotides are TGTGCCAGCACCCTCGGGACAGGGCTGTTCCATGAGCAGTTCTTC. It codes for CASTLGTGLFHEQFF. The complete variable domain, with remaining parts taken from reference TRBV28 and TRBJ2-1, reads DVKVTQSSRYLVKRTGEKVFLECVQDMDHENMFWYRQDPGLGLRLIYFSYDVKMKEKGDIPEGYSVSREKKERFSLILESASTNQTSMYLCASTLGTGLFHEQFFGPGTRLTVL.

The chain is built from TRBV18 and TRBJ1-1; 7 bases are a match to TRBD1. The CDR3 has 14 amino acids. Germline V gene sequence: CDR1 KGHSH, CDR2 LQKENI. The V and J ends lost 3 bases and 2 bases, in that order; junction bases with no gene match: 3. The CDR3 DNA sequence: TGTGCCAGCTCACCCGGGACAGCCAACACTGAAGCTTTCTTT. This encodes CASSPGTANTEAFF.

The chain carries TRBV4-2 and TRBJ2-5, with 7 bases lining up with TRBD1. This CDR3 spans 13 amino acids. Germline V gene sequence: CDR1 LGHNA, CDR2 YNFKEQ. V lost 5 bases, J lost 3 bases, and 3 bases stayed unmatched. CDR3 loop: CASSFDREETQYF. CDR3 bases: TGTGCCAGCAGCTTCGACAGGGAAGAGACCCAGTACTTC.

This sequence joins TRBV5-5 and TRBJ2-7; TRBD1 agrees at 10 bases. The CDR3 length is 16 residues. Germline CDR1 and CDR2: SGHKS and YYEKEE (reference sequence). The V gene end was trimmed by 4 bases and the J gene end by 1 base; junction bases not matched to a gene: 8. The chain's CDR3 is CASSQGRDRGSYEQYF. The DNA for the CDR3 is TGTGCCAGCAGCCAAGGACGGGACAGGGGATCCTACGAGCAGTACTTC.

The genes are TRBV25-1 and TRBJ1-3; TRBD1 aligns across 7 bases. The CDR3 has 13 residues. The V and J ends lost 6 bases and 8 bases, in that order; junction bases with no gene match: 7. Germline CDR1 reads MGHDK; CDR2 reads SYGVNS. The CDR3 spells CASRREGADTIYF. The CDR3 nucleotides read TGTGCCAGCAGGCGAGAGGGGGCCGACACCATATATTTT.

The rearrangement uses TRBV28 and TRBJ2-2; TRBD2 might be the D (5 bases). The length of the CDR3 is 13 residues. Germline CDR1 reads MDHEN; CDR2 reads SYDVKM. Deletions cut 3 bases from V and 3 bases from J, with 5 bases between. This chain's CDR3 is CASSLDYTGELFF. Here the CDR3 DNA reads TGTGCCAGCAGTTTGGACTACACCGGGGAGCTGTTTTTT.

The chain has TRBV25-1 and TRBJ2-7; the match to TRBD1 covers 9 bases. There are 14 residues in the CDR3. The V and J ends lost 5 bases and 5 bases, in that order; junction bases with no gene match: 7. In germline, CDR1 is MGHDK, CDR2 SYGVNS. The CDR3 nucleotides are TGTGCCAGCAGTCTTGGGACAGGGAACCACGAGCAGTACTTC. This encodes CASSLGTGNHEQYF.

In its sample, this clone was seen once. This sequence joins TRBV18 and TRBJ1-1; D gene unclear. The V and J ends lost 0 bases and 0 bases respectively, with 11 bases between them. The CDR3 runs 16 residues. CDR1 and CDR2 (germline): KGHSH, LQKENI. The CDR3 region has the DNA TGTGCCAGCTCACCACCGGGGAGGAGCATGAACACTGAAGCTTTCTTT. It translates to CASSPPGRSMNTEAFF.

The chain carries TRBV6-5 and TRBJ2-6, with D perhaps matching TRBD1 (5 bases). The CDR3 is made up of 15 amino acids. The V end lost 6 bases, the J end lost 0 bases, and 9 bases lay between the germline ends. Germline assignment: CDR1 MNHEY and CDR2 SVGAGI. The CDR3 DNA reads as TGTGCCAGCAGACCGCAGGGCTCTGGGGCCAACGTCCTGACTTTC. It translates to CASRPQGSGANVLTF.

The DNA for the CDR3 is TGTGCCAGCTCACCACCGGGACAGGGCGATTCACCCCTCCACTTT. Protein product: CASSPPGQGDSPLHF. The chain is built from TRBV18 and TRBJ1-6; 9 bases are shared with TRBD1. V shed 0 bases and J 8 bases; nucleotides not matched to a gene: 2. Germline V gene sequence: CDR1 KGHSH, CDR2 LQKENI. This CDR3 region has 15 residues.

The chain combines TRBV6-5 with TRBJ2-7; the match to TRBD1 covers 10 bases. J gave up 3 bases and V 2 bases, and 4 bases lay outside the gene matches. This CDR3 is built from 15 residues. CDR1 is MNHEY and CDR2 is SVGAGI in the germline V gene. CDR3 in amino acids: CASSYLGTGVYEQYF. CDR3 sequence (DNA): TGTGCCAGCAGTTACCTCGGGACAGGGGTCTACGAGCAGTACTTC.

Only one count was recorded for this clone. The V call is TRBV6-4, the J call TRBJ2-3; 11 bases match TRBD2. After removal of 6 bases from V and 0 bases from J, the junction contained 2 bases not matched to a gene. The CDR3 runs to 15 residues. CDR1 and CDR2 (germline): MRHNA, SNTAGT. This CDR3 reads CASSLAGGSTDTQYF. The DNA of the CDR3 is TGTGCCAGCAGCCTAGCGGGGGGAAGCACAGATACGCAGTATTTT.

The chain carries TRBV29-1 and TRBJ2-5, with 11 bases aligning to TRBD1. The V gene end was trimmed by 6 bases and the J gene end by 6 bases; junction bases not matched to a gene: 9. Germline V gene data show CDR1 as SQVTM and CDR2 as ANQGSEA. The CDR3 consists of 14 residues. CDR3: CSVATGTGGKTQYF. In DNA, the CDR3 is TGCAGCGTCGCTACCGGGACAGGGGGAAAGACCCAGTACTTC.